The 17 T cell receptor beta chains in this list originate from one sample, sequenced in a study of CD8 T cells in ankylosing spondylitis. TCRdb re-called the 5' RACE reads through MiXCR, storing one row per CDR3 protein. Of 250,000 or so distinct CDR3 sequences listed, 15% to 20% are singletons. The sequencing sample was made of blood, either unsorted or a sorted T cell fraction (not recorded which). These receptors all come from a male donor with ankylosing spondylitis or in good health (not recorded which).

The rearrangement joins TRBV29-1 to TRBJ2-1; D call uncertain. The CDR3 length is 13 residues. CDR1 is SQVTM, CDR2 ANQGSEA, per germline. Trimming took 6 bases from V and 4 from J, leaving 13 bases between them. This chain's CDR3 is CSVVGRVYNEQFF. In DNA form, the CDR3 reads TGCAGCGTAGTCGGCAGAGTGTACAATGAGCAGTTCTTC.

This chain joins TRBV6-1 and TRBJ1-5, with TRBD1 as a possible D gene (6 bases). V was cut by 5 bases and J by 6 bases, with 11 bases left in between. There are 13 residues in the CDR3. CDR1 is MNHNS, CDR2 SASEGT, per germline. The CDR3 here is CASSPDRFQPQHF. In DNA form, the CDR3 reads TGTGCCAGCAGTCCCGACAGGTTTCAGCCCCAGCATTTT.

Only a few counts were recorded for this clonotype. This sequence joins TRBV12-3 or TRBV12-4 and TRBJ2-6; possible D gene TRBD1, 6 bases. With 3 bases removed from V and 2 bases from J, the gap between germline ends came to 8 bases. This CDR3 has 15 residues. CDR3 sequence reads: CASSLTGPGANVLTF. CDR3 nucleotide sequence: TGTGCCAGCAGTTTGACAGGCCCTGGGGCCAACGTCCTGACTTTC.

J is TRBJ1-1 and V is TRBV20-1; D not certain. Trimming removed 1 base at V and 3 bases at J, with 12 bases between. CDR3 length: 14 residues. Germline CDR1 is DFQATT and CDR2 is SNEGSKA (reference sequence). Here the CDR3 DNA reads TGCAGTGCTAGAGCTACCGGTGGGGACACTGAAGCTTTCTTT. Residues: CSARATGGDTEAFF.

This clonotype has just one count. The CDR3 nucleotides are TGTGCCAGTAGTATCCAGCGGGACAATGAGCAGTTCTTC. It specifies CASSIQRDNEQFF. The chain uses TRBV19 and TRBJ2-1; D possibly corresponds to TRBD2 (6 bases). Trimming cost V 3 bases and J 5 bases, with 8 bases left between them. CDR3 size: 13 residues. Per the germline V gene, CDR1 is LNHDA and CDR2 is SQIVND (reference sequence).

This clonotype was seen a few times. This CDR3 is CATSPGDSYNEQFF. The CDR3 DNA reads TGTGCCACCTCTCCGGGGGACTCCTACAATGAGCAGTTCTTC. The V gene is TRBV6-1, the J gene TRBJ2-1; D possibly corresponds to TRBD2 (6 bases). CDR3 length: 14 residues. Germline CDR1 and CDR2: MNHNS and SASEGT. V lost 10 bases, J lost 0 bases, and 13 bases lay in between.

This clonotype was counted only a few times. The J gene is TRBJ2-2, the V gene TRBV27, with unresolved D. Between the trimmed V and J ends, which lost 10 bases and 3 bases, there was a span of 9 bases. This CDR3 is 12 amino acids long. Per the germline V gene, CDR1 is MNHEY and CDR2 is SMNVEV (reference sequence). CDR3 in amino acids: CATLRDTGELFF. The CDR3 region has the DNA TGTGCCACCCTGAGAGACACCGGGGAGCTGTTTTTT.

This clonotype has only a few counts. V gene TRBV12-3 or TRBV12-4 combines with J gene TRBJ2-1, with D possibly matching TRBD2 (7 bases). This CDR3 has 17 residues. The V end was cut by 8 bases, the J end by 0 bases, with 20 bases between. CDR3 sequence reads: CASSRTGGRSSYNEQFF. The DNA for the CDR3 is TGTGCCAGCTCAAGGACGGGGGGCCGCAGCTCCTACAATGAGCAGTTCTTC.

In regard to this clonotype: The junction departs from the called germline gene at one end, perhaps through a read error. The V gene is TRBV7-7, the J gene TRBJ2-1; 7 nucleotides agree with TRBD2. Germline lookup yields CDR1 SSHAT and CDR2 FNYEAQ (reference sequence). This CDR3 comprises 16 residues. CDR3 coding DNA: TGTGCTAGCAGCTTAGCTTGGGACTACCCCTACAATGAGCAGTTCTTC. Its protein is CASSLAWDYPYNEQFF.

This clonotype came up a few times. V usage is TRBV28 and J usage is TRBJ2-1; 13 bases agree with TRBD2. Germline CDR1 is MDHEN and CDR2 is SYDVKM. Germline trimming cut 5 bases from V and 1 base from J; bases unmatched to any gene: 5. This CDR3 comprises 17 residues. The CDR3 region is CASSGLAGVISYNEQFF. The CDR3 DNA reads as TGTGCCAGCAGTGGACTAGCGGGAGTTATTTCCTACAATGAGCAGTTCTTC.

This clonotype appeared many times. The chain links TRBV29-1 to TRBJ2-1; 10 bases map to TRBD2. The junction had 11 bases not matched to a gene; V was cut back by 0 bases and J by 6 bases. Germline lookup yields CDR1 SQVTM and CDR2 ANQGSEA. CDR3 length: 17 residues. CDR3 loop: CSVEDVASGRTGNEQFF. The CDR3 DNA is TGCAGCGTTGAAGACGTGGCTAGCGGGAGAACGGGCAATGAGCAGTTCTTC.

This clonotype was counted ten times or more. This rearrangement joins TRBV7-8 to TRBJ2-1; 13 nucleotides line up with TRBD2. The V segment lost 4 bases and the J segment 4 bases; nucleotides outside the gene matches: 7. This CDR3 is 17 amino acids long. Germline values: CDR1 SGHVS, CDR2 FQNEAQ. The CDR3 is CASSSETSGGLYNEQFF. CDR3 bases: TGTGCCAGCAGCTCAGAGACTAGCGGGGGGCTTTACAATGAGCAGTTCTTC.

This clonotype was counted at least ten times. The chain employs TRBV11-1 and TRBJ2-7; D is ambiguous. CDR1 is SGHAT and CDR2 is FQDESV in the germline V gene (reference sequence). The CDR3 has 12 amino acids. V was clipped by 3 bases and J by 4 bases, with 7 bases between them. The CDR3 DNA is TGTGCCAGCAGCTTTAGTCCATACGAGCAGTACTTC. This encodes CASSFSPYEQYF.

The chain uses TRBV12-3 or TRBV12-4 and TRBJ2-2; D not certain. This CDR3 spans 15 amino acids. Trimming removed 7 bases at V and 0 bases at J, with 12 bases between. The DNA for the CDR3 is TGTGCCAGCACTCTCCCGAACGCGAACACCGGGGAGCTGTTTTTT. Its translation is CASTLPNANTGELFF.

This clonotype is large (0.1 to 1%) within its sample. The chain joins TRBV4-3 to TRBJ2-1, with a tentative D call TRBD2 (6 bases). The germline V gene has CDR1 LGHNA and CDR2 YSLEER. Trimming cost V 4 bases and J 1 base, with 11 bases left between them. The CDR3 sequence is 15 residues long. The CDR3 bases are TGCGCCAGCAGCCTTGCTAGCGCATCCTACAATGAGCAGTTCTTC. It yields the protein CASSLASASYNEQFF.

The genes are TRBV6-5 and TRBJ2-1; D possibly matches TRBD1 or TRBD2 (6 bases each). This CDR3 comprises 14 residues. Deletions cut 0 bases from V and 10 bases from J, with 13 bases between. Germline V CDR1 and CDR2: MNHEY, SVGAGI. The CDR3 nucleotides are TGTGCCAGCAGTTACTCGGGGGGCGGCGGAGAGCAGTTCTTC. It codes for CASSYSGGGGEQFF.

This clonotype was observed many times. The V call is TRBV6-4, the J call TRBJ2-3; 8 bases line up with TRBD2. Germline values: CDR1 MRHNA, CDR2 SNTAGT. CDR3 length: 14 residues. V lost 8 bases, J lost 2 bases, and 6 bases stayed unmatched. CDR3 nucleotides: TGTGCCAGCTCCCATAGCGGGAACACAGATACGCAGTATTTT. Translated, it gives CASSHSGNTDTQYF.